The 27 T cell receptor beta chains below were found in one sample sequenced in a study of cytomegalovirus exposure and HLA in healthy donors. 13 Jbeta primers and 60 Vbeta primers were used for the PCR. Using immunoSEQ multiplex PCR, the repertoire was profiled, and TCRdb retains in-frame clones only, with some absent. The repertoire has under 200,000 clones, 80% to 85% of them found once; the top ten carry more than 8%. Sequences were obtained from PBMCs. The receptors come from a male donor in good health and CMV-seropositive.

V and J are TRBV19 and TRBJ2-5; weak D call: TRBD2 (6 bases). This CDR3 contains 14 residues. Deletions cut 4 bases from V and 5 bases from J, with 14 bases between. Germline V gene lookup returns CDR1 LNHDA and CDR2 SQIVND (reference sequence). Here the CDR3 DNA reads TGTGCCAGTAGTAATGGGCGGGAAGAGGAGACCCAGTACTTC. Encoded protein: CASSNGREEETQYF.

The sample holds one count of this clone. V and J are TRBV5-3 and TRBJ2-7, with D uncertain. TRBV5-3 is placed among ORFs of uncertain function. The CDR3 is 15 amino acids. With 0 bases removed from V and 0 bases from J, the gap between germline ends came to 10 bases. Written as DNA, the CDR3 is TGTGCCAGAAGCTTGGCTACAGTTCTCTCCTACGAGCAGTACTTC. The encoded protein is CARSLATVLSYEQYF.

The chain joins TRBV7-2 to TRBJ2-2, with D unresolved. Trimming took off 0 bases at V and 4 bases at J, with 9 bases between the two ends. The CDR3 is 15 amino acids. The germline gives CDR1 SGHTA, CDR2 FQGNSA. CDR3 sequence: CASSLAVAVTGELFF. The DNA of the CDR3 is TGTGCCAGCAGCTTAGCAGTGGCAGTCACCGGGGAGCTGTTTTTT.

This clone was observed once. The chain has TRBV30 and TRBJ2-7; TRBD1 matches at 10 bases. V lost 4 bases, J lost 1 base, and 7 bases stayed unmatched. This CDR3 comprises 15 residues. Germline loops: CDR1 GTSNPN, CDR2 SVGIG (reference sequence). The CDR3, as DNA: TGTGCCTGGATCTTGGACAGGGGGACTTCCTACGAGCAGTACTTC. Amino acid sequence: CAWILDRGTSYEQYF.

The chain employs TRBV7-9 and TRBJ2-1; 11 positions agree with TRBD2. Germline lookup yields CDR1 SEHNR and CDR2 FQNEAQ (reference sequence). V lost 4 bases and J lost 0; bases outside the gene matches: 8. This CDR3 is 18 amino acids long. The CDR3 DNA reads TGTGCCAGCAGCTCACTAGCGGGGGCGACCACCTCCTACAATGAGCAGTTCTTC. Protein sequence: CASSSLAGATTSYNEQFF. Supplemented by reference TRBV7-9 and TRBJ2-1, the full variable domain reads DTGVSQNPRHKITKRGQNVTFRCDPISEHNRLYWYRQTLGQGPEFLTYFQNEAQLEKSRLLSDRFSAERPKGSFSTLEIQRTEQGDSAMYLCASSSLAGATTSYNEQFFGPGTRLTVL.

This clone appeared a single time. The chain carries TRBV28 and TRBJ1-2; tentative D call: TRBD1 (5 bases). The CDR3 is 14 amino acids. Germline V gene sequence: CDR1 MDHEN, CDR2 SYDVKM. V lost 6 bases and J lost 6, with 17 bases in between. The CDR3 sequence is CASSLFGGEDGYTF. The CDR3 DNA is TGTGCCAGCAGCCTATTCGGGGGGGAAGATGGCTACACCTTC.

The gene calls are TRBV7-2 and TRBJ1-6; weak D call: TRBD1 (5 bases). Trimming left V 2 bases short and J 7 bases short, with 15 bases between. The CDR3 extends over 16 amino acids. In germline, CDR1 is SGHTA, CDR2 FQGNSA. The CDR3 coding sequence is TGTGCCAGCAGCTTATTGACAGCTTCTCGCAATTCACCCCTCCACTTT. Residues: CASSLLTASRNSPLHF.

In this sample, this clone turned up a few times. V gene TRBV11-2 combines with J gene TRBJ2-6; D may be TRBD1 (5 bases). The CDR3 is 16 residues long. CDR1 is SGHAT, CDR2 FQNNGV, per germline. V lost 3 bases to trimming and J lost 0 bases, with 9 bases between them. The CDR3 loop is CASSFPRGSGANVLTF. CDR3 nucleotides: TGTGCCAGCAGCTTCCCAAGGGGCTCTGGGGCCAACGTCCTGACTTTC.

CDR3 in amino acids: CASSFDGGSGNTIYF. The CDR3 coding sequence is TGTGCCAGTAGCTTTGACGGAGGCTCTGGAAACACCATATATTTT. The chain employs TRBV19 and TRBJ1-3; D is uncertain. CDR1 is LNHDA and CDR2 is SQIVND in the germline V gene (reference sequence). Trimming left V 6 bases short and J 0 bases short, with 12 bases between. CDR3 length equals 15 residues.

For the CDR3, the DNA is TGCGCCAGCAGCTTGGCCCGAGGGAGTGAGGGGACCCAGTACTTC. This gives the protein CASSLARGSEGTQYF. The V and J genes are TRBV5-1 and TRBJ2-5, with D perhaps TRBD2 (5 bases). Germline V lookup: CDR1 SGHRS, CDR2 YFSETQ. Deletions cut 0 bases from V and 7 bases from J, with 16 bases between. The CDR3 totals 15 residues.

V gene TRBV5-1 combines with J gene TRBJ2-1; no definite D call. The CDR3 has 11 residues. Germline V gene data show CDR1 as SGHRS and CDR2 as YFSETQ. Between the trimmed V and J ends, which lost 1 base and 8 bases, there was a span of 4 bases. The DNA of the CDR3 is TGCGCCAGCAGCTTGTTCGATGAGCAGTTCTTC. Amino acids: CASSLFDEQFF.

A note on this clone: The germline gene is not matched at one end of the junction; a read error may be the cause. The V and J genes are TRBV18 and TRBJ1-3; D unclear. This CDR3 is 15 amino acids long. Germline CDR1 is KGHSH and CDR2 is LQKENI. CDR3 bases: TGTGCCAGCTCGCCACGGCGGGGATCAGGAAACACCATATATTTT. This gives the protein CASSPRRGSGNTIYF.

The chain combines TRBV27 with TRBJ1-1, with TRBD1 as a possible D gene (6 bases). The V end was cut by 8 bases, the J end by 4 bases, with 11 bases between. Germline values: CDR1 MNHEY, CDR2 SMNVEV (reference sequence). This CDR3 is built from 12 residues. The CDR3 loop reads CASHDRFTEAFF. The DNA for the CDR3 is TGTGCCAGCCATGACAGGTTCACTGAAGCTTTCTTT.

The CDR3 bases are TGTGCCAGCAGCCGAAATGGACAGGGGGTAGGGGAGCAGTACTTC. Protein: CASSRNGQGVGEQYF. The gene calls are TRBV7-2 and TRBJ2-7, with 10 bases lining up with TRBD1. CDR1 is SGHTA and CDR2 is FQGNSA in the germline V gene. V lost 5 bases and J lost 7; bases outside the gene matches: 11. The CDR3 totals 15 residues.

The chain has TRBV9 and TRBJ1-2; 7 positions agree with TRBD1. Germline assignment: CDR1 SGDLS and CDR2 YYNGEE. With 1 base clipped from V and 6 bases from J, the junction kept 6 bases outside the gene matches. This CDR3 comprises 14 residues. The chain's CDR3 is CASSVSYRGDGYTF. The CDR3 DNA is TGTGCCAGCAGCGTATCCTACAGGGGCGATGGCTACACCTTC.

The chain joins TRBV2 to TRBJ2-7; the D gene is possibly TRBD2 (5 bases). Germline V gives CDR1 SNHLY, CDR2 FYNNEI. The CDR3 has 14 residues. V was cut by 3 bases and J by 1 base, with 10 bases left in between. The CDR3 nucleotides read TGTGCCAGCAGTGACGGCCGGGGATCCTACGAGCAGTACTTC. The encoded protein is CASSDGRGSYEQYF.

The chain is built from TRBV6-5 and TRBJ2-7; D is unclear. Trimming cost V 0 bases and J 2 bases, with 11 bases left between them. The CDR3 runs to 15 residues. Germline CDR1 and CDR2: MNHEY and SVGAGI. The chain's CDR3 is CASSYSPLPTYEQYF. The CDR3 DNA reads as TGTGCCAGCAGTTACTCCCCACTGCCAACCTACGAGCAGTACTTC.

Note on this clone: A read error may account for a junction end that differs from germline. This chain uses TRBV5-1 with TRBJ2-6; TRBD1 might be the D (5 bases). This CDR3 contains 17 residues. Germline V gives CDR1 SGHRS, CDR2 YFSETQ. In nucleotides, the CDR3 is TGCGCCAGCAGCTTGGAGGGGCTCTACTCTGGGGCCAACGGCCTGACTTTC. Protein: CASSLEGLYSGANGLTF. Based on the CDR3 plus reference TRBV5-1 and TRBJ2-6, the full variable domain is KAGVTQTPRYLIKTRGQQVTLSCSPISGHRSVSWYQQTPGQGLQFLFEYFSETQRNKGNFPGRFSGRQFSNSRSEMNVSTLELGDSALYLCASSLEGLYSGANGLTFGAGSRLTVL.

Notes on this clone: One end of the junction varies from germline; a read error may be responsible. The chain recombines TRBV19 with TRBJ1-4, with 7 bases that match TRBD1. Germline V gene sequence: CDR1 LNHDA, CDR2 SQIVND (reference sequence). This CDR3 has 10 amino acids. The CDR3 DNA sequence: TGTGCCAGTAGTATGGGGCCAGGGGGTTTT. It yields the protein CASSMGPGGF.

The CDR3 loop reads CATSGSRQGAYEQYF. CDR3 DNA sequence: TGTGCCACCAGCGGGTCCAGACAGGGGGCCTACGAGCAGTACTTC. The V call is TRBV15, the J call TRBJ2-7; TRBD1 matches at 9 bases. From germline, CDR1 is LNHNV and CDR2 YYDKDF (reference sequence). The CDR3 totals 15 residues. V lost 5 bases to trimming and J lost 2 bases; unmatched junction nucleotides: 7.

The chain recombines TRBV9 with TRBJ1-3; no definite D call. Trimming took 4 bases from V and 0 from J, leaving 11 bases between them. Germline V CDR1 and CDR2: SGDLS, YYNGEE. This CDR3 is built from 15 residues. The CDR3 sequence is CASSMNPRSGNTIYF. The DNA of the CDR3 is TGTGCCAGCAGCATGAACCCGCGCTCTGGAAACACCATATATTTT.

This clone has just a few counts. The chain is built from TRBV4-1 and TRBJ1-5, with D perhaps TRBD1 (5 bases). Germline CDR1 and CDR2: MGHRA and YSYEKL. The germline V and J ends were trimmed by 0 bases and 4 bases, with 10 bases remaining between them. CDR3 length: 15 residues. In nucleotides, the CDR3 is TGCGCCAGCAGCCAAGACGGGCAGGGTAATCAGCCCCAGCATTTT. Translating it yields CASSQDGQGNQPQHF.

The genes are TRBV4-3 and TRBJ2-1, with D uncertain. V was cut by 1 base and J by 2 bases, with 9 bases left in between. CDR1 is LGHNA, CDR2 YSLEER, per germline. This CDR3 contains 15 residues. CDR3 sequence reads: CASSQVLQTYNEQFF. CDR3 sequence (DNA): TGCGCCAGCAGCCAAGTCTTACAAACCTACAATGAGCAGTTCTTC.

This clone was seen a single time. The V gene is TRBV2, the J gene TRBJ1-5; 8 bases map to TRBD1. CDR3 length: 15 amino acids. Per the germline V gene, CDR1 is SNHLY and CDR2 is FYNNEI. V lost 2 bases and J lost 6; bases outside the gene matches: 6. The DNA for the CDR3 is TGTGCCAGCAGTGAATTAGGACAGGGAAGTCAGCCCCAGCATTTT. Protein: CASSELGQGSQPQHF.

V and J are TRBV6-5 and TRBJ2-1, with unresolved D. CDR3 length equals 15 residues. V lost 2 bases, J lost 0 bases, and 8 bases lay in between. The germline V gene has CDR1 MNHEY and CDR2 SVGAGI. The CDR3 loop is CASSYEASSYNEQFF. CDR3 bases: TGTGCCAGCAGTTACGAGGCGAGCTCCTACAATGAGCAGTTCTTC.

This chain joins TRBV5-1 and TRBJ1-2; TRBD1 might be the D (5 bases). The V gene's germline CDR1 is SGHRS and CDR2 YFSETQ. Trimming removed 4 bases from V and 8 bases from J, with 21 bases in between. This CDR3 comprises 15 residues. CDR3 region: CASSPPPGWVEGYTF. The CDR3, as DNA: TGCGCCAGCAGCCCCCCGCCAGGGTGGGTGGAGGGCTACACCTTC.

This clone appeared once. CDR3 sequence (DNA): TGCGCCAGCAGCCGCGGACTAGCCACAGATACGCAGTATTTT. It encodes CASSRGLATDTQYF. The J gene is TRBJ2-3, the V gene TRBV10-2; 8 bases map to TRBD2. Trimming removed 6 bases from V and 2 bases from J; junction bases left unmatched: 4. CDR1 and CDR2 from the germline V gene are WSHSY and SAAADI. CDR3 length: 14 amino acids.